A single T cell receptor beta chain is shown here with its context. Antigen: not known. Looked up from germline, CDR1 is SGHRS and CDR2 is YFSETQ. The CDR3 extends over 11 amino acids. Each sample's input was approximately 270 ng genomic DNA, some 38,000 genome equivalents. These data belong to a study of T cell clusters in autoimmune cytopenias. About the research overall: A median of approximately 47,000 TRB reads per sample yielded a median around 2,500 distinct clonotypes. Whole-study findings and limits: Healthy donors had about 3-fold more exclusive TRB clusters than active autoimmune hepatitis patients. TRB repertoire shifts in secondary cytopenia and chronic lymphocytic leukemia mostly reflected lymphoma, not autoimmunity. Primary autoimmune cytopenia patients seemingly lacked the physiological T cell clusters found in healthy donors.

TRB rearrangements were amplified by touch-down multiplex PCR with mixed TRB-A/B primers. TCRdb re-called the multiplex PCR reads and gives one entry per CDR3 protein, without DNA. The listing contains 8,000 to 10,000 distinct CDR3 sequences. Material for sequencing was peripheral blood. V and J are TRBV5-1 and TRBJ2-3. The clonotype was recovered from a human donor with an autoimmune cytopenia or autoimmune hepatitis (not recorded which). CDR3: CASTAQNTQYF.